These 8 T cell receptor beta chains share one sample of origin, sequenced in a study of Graves' ophthalmopathy and Graves' hyperthyroidism. RNA transcripts were the template, and TCR beta CDR3 regions were amplified from them. The library came from an HTBI-primed first-round RT-PCR and a second-round multiplex PCR. TCRdb ran MiXCR on the multiplex PCR reads and lists one entry per CDR3 protein. The sample includes under 350,000 distinct CDR3 sequences, 15% to 20% seen only once; the top ten take 9% to 15%. The material sequenced was peripheral blood. Receptors were obtained from an adult man with Graves' ophthalmopathy.

V usage is TRBV20-1 and J usage is TRBJ2-7; 12 nucleotides agree with TRBD1. The CDR3 loop spans 15 amino acids. The germline gives CDR1 DFQATT, CDR2 SNEGSKA (reference sequence). V trimming: 6 bases; J trimming: 6 bases; junction bases outside the gene matches: 12. CDR3 sequence (DNA): TGCAGTGCCCAAAACGCGGGACAGGGGGCGGTCGAGCAGTACTTC. Translation: CSAQNAGQGAVEQYF.

The sample holds many counts of this clonotype. The CDR3 coding sequence is TGCAGTGCTAGGGCCGGGACTAATCCCTACGAGCAGTACTTC. Encoded protein: CSARAGTNPYEQYF. The chain uses TRBV20-1 and TRBJ2-7; 7 bases agree with TRBD2. J was trimmed by 2 bases and V by 3 bases; bases with no gene match: 7. CDR3 length: 14 amino acids. Looked up from germline, CDR1 is DFQATT and CDR2 is SNEGSKA (reference sequence).

Many counts were recorded for this clonotype. V is TRBV20-1 and J is TRBJ2-7; 8 nucleotides agree with TRBD1. The ends lost 4 bases at V and 5 bases at J; junction bases unmatched: 4. Germline V gene lookup returns CDR1 DFQATT and CDR2 SNEGSKA (reference sequence). This CDR3 comprises 12 residues. The CDR3 region is CSANNRGNEQYF. The DNA for the CDR3 is TGCAGTGCTAATAACAGGGGGAACGAGCAGTACTTC.

The chain links TRBV10-3 to TRBJ1-4, with unresolved D. CDR1 and CDR2 (germline): ENHRY, SYGVKD. CDR3 length: 14 amino acids. V was shortened by 10 bases and J by 4 bases, with 16 bases between the two germline ends. DNA for the CDR3: TGTGCCACCAGGCCCCCGGGTAATAATGAAAAACTGTTTTTT. It codes for CATRPPGNNEKLFF.

The J gene is TRBJ1-1, the V gene TRBV12-3 or TRBV12-4, with 8 bases matching TRBD1. Germline trimming cut 7 bases from V and 11 bases from J; bases unmatched to any gene: 12. The CDR3 contains 13 residues. CDR3 sequence (DNA): TGTGCCAGCACCAACTACAGGGGGATGAGTGCTTTCTTT. Translated, it gives CASTNYRGMSAFF.

This sequence joins TRBV12-3 or TRBV12-4 and TRBJ2-5; TRBD1 matches 7 bases. CDR3 length equals 14 residues. Unmatched junction bases numbered 6, after V lost 3 bases and J lost 5 bases. The chain's CDR3 is CASSFIGGRETQYF. The CDR3 DNA is TGTGCCAGCAGTTTTATAGGGGGCAGGGAGACCCAGTACTTC.

This clonotype turned up a few times. The gene calls are TRBV7-3 and TRBJ2-2, with 7 bases aligning to TRBD1. Trimming removed 7 bases from V and 7 bases from J; junction bases left unmatched: 6. Germline CDR1 and CDR2: SGHTA and FQGTGA. The CDR3 sequence is 13 residues long. The CDR3 loop reads CASNTGVSGELFF. The CDR3 nucleotides are TGTGCCAGCAATACAGGGGTCAGCGGGGAGCTGTTTTTT.

This clonotype was found many times. The rearrangement links TRBV4-1 to TRBJ1-5, with no clear D. CDR1 is MGHRA, CDR2 YSYEKL, per germline. Deletions cut 4 bases from V and 0 bases from J, with 22 bases between. The CDR3 totals 19 residues. The CDR3: CASSPKVEGTWFSNQPQHF. CDR3 coding DNA: TGCGCCAGCAGCCCAAAGGTGGAGGGAACTTGGTTTAGCAATCAGCCCCAGCATTTT.